This TCR beta chain stems from a study of long-term antiretroviral therapy in people with HIV. Germline assignment: CDR1 SNHLY and CDR2 FYNNEI. Trimming cost V 4 bases and J 4 bases, with 13 bases left between them. The CDR3 spans 15 residues. A v3.0 immunoSEQ assay was performed at survey level. The data were produced by immunoSEQ multiplex PCR, yet TCRdb's version contains in-frame clones alone and is incomplete. The sample yields 17,000 or so clones, about 80% seen once. The source was unsorted PBMCs, collected 0.3 years before starting antiretroviral therapy. The receptor was derived from a man over 45 with HIV. The rearrangement links TRBV2 to TRBJ2-2; the D gene is possibly TRBD1 (5 bases). CDR3 sequence: CASSAQEPLTGELFF. Written as DNA, the CDR3 is TGTGCCAGCAGTGCACAGGAACCGCTCACCGGGGAGCTGTTTTTT.